This T cell receptor (beta chain) appears in the sequencing data of a study of blood T cell repertoires in COVID-19. In the study overall: The samples span acute and convalescent COVID-19 from the United States, Italy and Spain. T cells, B-cell-depleted T cells, or PBMCs provided the cDNA or gDNA that served as material.

V shed 3 bases, J shed 7 bases, and the junction held 10 bases outside the gene matches. CDR1 is MNHNS and CDR2 is SASEGT in the germline V gene. The CDR3 loop spans 16 amino acids. As processed by the authors: Reference gene primer amplification gave nucleated cell count estimates. Clones were sequenced by immunoSEQ multiplex PCR, and TCRdb holds only the in-frame ones, with some missing. Clone size and V and J calls were adopted from that table, with D and trimming inferred from the DNA. The sample has about 170,000 clones, 80% to 85% seen once. In its sample, this clone was seen once. The specimen was peripheral blood. This sequence originates from a human donor with acute or convalescent COVID-19. The donor label of this sample is uncertain. The chain links TRBV6-1 to TRBJ2-1; TRBD2 aligns across 9 bases. The CDR3 spells CASSEPPFSGRNEQFF. In DNA, the CDR3 is TGTGCCAGCAGTGAGCCCCCTTTTAGCGGGAGAAATGAGCAGTTCTTC.